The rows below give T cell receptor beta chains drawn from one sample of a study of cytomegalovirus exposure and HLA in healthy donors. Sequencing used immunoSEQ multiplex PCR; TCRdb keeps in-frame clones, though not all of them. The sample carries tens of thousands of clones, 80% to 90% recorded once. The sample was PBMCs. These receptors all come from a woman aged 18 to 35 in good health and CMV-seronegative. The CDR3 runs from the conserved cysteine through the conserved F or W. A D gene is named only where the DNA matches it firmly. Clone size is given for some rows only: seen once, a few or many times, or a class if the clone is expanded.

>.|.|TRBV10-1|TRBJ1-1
CASSIQGNTEAFF
TGCGCCAGTTCAATACAGGGGAACACTGAAGCTTTCTTT
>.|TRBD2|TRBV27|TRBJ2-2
CASTPWRGTGELFF
TGTGCCAGCACTCCTTGGCGGGGGACCGGGGAGCTGTTTTTT
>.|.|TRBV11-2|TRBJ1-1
CASRRDFRAVTTEAFF
TGTGCCAGCAGGAGGGATTTTCGGGCGGTAACCACTGAAGCTTTCTTT
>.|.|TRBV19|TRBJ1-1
CASSMRENTEAFF
TGTGCCAGTAGTATGAGAGAGAACACTGAAGCTTTCTTT
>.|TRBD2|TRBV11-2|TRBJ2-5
CASSKIAGSLQETQYF
TGTGCCAGCAGCAAAATAGCGGGGTCCCTCCAAGAGACCCAGTACTTC
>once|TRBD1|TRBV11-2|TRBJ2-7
CASTTWGQRGEQYF
TGTGCCAGCACCACTTGGGGACAGCGAGGGGAGCAGTACTTC
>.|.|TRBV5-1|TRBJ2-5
CASSFPSQETQYF
TGCGCCAGCAGCTTTCCTAGCCAAGAGACCCAGTACTTC
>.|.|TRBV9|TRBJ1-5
CASSVGSGDYSNQPQHF
TGTGCCAGCAGCGTAGGTTCGGGGGATTATAGCAATCAGCCCCAGCATTTT
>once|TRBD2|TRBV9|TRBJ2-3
CASSTGLAADTQYF
TGTGCCAGCAGCACGGGACTAGCCGCAGATACGCAGTATTTT
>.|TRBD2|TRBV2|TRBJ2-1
CASKGGGFATYNEQFF
TGTGCCAGCAAGGGCGGGGGGTTCGCCACCTACAATGAGCAGTTCTTC
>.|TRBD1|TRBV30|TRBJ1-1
CAWRQGAFEAFF
TGTGCCTGGAGACAGGGGGCTTTTGAAGCTTTCTTT
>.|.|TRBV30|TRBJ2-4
CAWSSISVAKNIQYF
TGTGCCTGGAGTTCCATCTCAGTAGCCAAAAACATTCAGTACTTC
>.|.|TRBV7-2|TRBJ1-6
CASSLVAGFESGSPLHF
TGTGCCAGCAGCTTAGTTGCGGGGTTCGAATCGGGTTCACCCCTCCACTTT
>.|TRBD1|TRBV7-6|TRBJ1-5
CASSYLGQGHSNQPQHF
TGTGCCAGCAGCTACTTGGGACAGGGCCATAGCAATCAGCCCCAGCATTTT
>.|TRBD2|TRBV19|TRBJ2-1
CASSISSGIQNEQFF
TGTGCCAGTAGTATTTCTAGCGGGATTCAGAATGAGCAGTTCTTC
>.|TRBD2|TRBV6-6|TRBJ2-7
CASSPGLGYEQYF
TGTGCCAGCAGCCCGGGACTAGGCTACGAGCAGTACTTC
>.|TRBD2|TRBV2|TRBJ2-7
CASNRLAASYEQYF
TGTGCCAGCAACAGACTAGCTGCTTCCTACGAGCAGTACTTC
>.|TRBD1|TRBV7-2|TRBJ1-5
CASSPDRLVNQPQHF
TGTGCCAGCAGCCCGGACAGGCTCGTCAATCAGCCCCAGCATTTT
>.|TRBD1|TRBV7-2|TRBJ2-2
CASSPNRGRGELFF
TGTGCCAGCAGCCCGAACAGGGGGCGCGGGGAGCTGTTTTTT
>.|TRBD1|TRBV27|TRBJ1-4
CASSFKSPGGNAGEKLFF
TGTGCCAGCAGTTTTAAGTCCCCAGGGGGCAACGCGGGTGAAAAACTGTTTTTT
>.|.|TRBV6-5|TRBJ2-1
CASGETLPHNEQFF
TGTGCCAGCGGGGAGACCCTTCCCCACAATGAGCAGTTCTTC
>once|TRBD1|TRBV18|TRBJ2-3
CASSPSNSGTAIYTDTQYF
TGTGCCAGCTCACCTTCAAACTCCGGGACAGCAATTTACACAGATACGCAGTATTTT
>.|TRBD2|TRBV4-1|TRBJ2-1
CASSQGYGLDSSYNEQFF
TGCGCCAGCAGCCAAGGTTACGGACTAGACAGCTCCTACAATGAGCAGTTCTTC
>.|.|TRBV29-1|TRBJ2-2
CSVEGGAGELFF
TGCAGCGTTGAAGGGGGGGCCGGGGAGCTGTTTTTT
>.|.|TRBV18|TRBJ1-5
CASSPSVGGSDGNQPQHF
TGTGCCAGCTCACCATCTGTAGGGGGTTCGGACGGCAATCAGCCCCAGCATTTT
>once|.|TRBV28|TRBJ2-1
CASSLSQSTRNEQFF
TGTGCCAGCAGTTTATCCCAGTCAACCCGCAATGAGCAGTTCTTC
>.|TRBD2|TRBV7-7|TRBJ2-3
CASSLDPNGGSTQYF
TGTGCCAGCAGCTTAGACCCGAACGGGGGGTCTACGCAGTATTTT
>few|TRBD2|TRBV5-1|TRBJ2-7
CASSFRLASYEQYF
TGCGCCAGCAGCTTCCGACTAGCGAGCTACGAGCAGTACTTC
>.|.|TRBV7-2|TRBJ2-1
CASSLASGAVNEQFF
TGTGCCAGCAGCTTAGCCTCGGGAGCGGTCAATGAGCAGTTCTTC
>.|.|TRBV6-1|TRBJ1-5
CASSDVTEGQPQHF
TGTGCCAGCAGCGATGTTACAGAGGGCCAGCCCCAGCATTTT
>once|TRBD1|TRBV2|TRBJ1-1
CASSEPDTGTGGWNTEAFF
TGTGCCAGCAGTGAACCAGACACCGGGACAGGGGGCTGGAACACTGAAGCTTTCTTT
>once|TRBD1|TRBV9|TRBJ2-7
CASSVGEQGGLEQYF
TGTGCCAGCAGCGTAGGGGAACAGGGGGGTCTAGAGCAGTACTTC
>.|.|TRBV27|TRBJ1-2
CASSPLDSSSNYGYTF
TGTGCCAGCAGTCCCCTGGACAGCTCATCTAACTATGGCTACACCTTC
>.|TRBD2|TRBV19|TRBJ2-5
CASSIGPSSLAGAGETQYF
TGTGCCAGTAGTATTGGTCCATCGTCACTAGCGGGAGCGGGAGAGACCCAGTACTTC
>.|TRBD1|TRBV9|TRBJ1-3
CASSAPAGGRNTIYF
TGTGCCAGCAGCGCCCCCGCAGGGGGCAGAAACACCATATATTTT
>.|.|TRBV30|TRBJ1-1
CGLERNTEAFF
TGTGGACTGGAGAGGAACACTGAAGCTTTCTTT
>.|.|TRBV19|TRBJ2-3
CASSISGTSTDTQYF
TGTGCCAGTAGTATATCCGGGACAAGCACAGATACGCAGTATTTT
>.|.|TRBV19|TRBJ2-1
CASSKRPEQRSSYNEQFF
TGTGCCAGTAGTAAGCGGCCAGAACAGCGTAGTTCCTACAATGAGCAGTTCTTC
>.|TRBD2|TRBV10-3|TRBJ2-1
CAILVAGGPEQFF
TGTGCCATCCTGGTAGCGGGAGGGCCTGAGCAGTTCTTC
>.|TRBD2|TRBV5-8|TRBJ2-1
CASSLGLAGGYNEQFF
TGTGCCAGCAGCTTGGGACTAGCGGGAGGTTACAATGAGCAGTTCTTC
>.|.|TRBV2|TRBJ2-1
CASSDGQTGYNEQFF
TGTGCCAGCAGTGACGGTCAGACTGGCTACAATGAGCAGTTCTTC
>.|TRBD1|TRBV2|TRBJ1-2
CASRRGTGFYQDYGYTF
TGTGCCAGCAGGAGGGGGACAGGGTTTTATCAAGACTATGGCTACACCTTC
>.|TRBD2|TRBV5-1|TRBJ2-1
CASSAVLAGAYNEQFF
TGCGCCAGCAGCGCGGTGCTAGCGGGGGCCTACAATGAGCAGTTCTTC
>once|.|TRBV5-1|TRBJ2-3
CASSLALGGLADTQYF
TGCGCCAGCAGCTTGGCCCTCGGGGGTTTGGCAGATACGCAGTATTTT
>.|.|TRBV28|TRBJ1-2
CASSLEGYGYTF
TGTGCCAGCAGTTTAGAGGGATATGGCTACACCTTC
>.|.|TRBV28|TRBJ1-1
CASSPTLVEAFF
TGTGCCAGCAGCCCTACCTTGGTGGAAGCTTTCTTT
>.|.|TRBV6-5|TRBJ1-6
CASSYSYPDSPLHF
TGTGCCAGCAGTTATTCCTACCCGGATTCACCCCTCCACTTT
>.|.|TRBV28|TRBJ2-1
CASSFRAGHPNPPQFF
TGTGCCAGCAGTTTTCGGGCAGGACACCCAAATCCCCCTCAGTTCTTC
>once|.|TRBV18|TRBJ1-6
CASSPGTHNSPLHF
TGTGCCAGCTCACCAGGGACACATAATTCACCCCTCCACTTT
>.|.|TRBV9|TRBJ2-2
CASSVDGGELFF
TGTGCCAGCAGCGTAGACGGCGGGGAGCTGTTTTTT
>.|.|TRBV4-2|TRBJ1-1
CASSQGGGRLNTEAFF
TGTGCCAGCAGCCAAGGGGGGGGACGACTGAACACTGAAGCTTTCTTT
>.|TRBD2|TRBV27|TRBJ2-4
CASSLGEGIQYF
TGTGCCAGCAGTTTAGGGGAGGGAATTCAGTACTTC
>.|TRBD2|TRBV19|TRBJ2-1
CASSRPGLADYNEQFF
TGTGCCAGTAGCCGACCGGGACTAGCGGACTACAATGAGCAGTTCTTC